Listed here are 4 T cell receptor beta chains from one sample, sequenced in a study of identical twins. TCRdb reprocessed the 5' RACE reads via MiXCR and lists one record per CDR3 protein. The table has some 250,000 distinct CDR3 sequences, approximately 7.1% seen once. These sequences were also reported in another study, on T cells expressing NK-cell markers.

The sample was CD8+ T cells sorted from blood. The source of these receptors is a woman younger than 30 in good health.

This rearrangement joins TRBV14 to TRBJ1-2; 9 nucleotides agree with TRBD1. V trimming: 1 base; J trimming: 8 bases; junction bases outside the gene matches: 8. The CDR3 is 15 residues long. CDR1 SGHDN and CDR2 FVKESK come from the germline V gene. The CDR3 DNA is TGTGCCAGCAGCCAAGGCCGGGACAGGGATTGGGGCTACACCTTC. Protein sequence: CASSQGRDRDWGYTF.

This clonotype has at least ten counts. V gene TRBV12-3 or TRBV12-4 combines with J gene TRBJ2-7; D call uncertain. Trimming stripped 1 base from V and 0 bases from J, with 4 bases between. The CDR3 runs to 13 residues. The CDR3 DNA reads TGTGCCAGCAGTTTAGTTGACTCCTACGAGCAGTACTTC. Protein product: CASSLVDSYEQYF.

The chain combines TRBV27 with TRBJ2-7; D gene ambiguous. Germline V lookup: CDR1 MNHEY, CDR2 SMNVEV (reference sequence). The V end lost 8 bases, the J end lost 2 bases, and 10 bases lay between the germline ends. The CDR3 spans 12 residues. In nucleotides, the CDR3 is TGTGCCAGCGGGTTGTACCCCTACGAGCAGTACTTC. Translation: CASGLYPYEQYF.

Only a few counts were recorded for this clonotype. The chain recombines TRBV6-2 or TRBV6-3 with TRBJ2-1; weak D call: TRBD1 (5 bases). The CDR3 has 18 residues. V was shortened by 6 bases and J by 0 bases, with 21 bases between the two germline ends. The germline V gene has CDR1 MNHEY and CDR2 SVGEGT. The CDR3 coding sequence is TGTGCCAGCAGAGACAGAGACCCCCGAACCCCCTCCTACAATGAGCAGTTCTTC. Translating gives CASRDRDPRTPSYNEQFF.